One and the same sample provided the 32 T cell receptor beta chains below, sequenced in a study of CD8 T cells in ankylosing spondylitis. One entry per CDR3 protein results from TCRdb running MiXCR on the 5' RACE reads. This table has some 140,000 distinct CDR3 sequences, roughly 8% appearing once. The sample taken for sequencing was synovial fluid, either unsorted or a sorted T cell fraction (not recorded which). The receptors shown here come from a male donor with ankylosing spondylitis.

The chain carries TRBV7-3 and TRBJ2-1, with unresolved D. The CDR3 runs to 14 residues. V was clipped by 5 bases and J by 1 base, with 9 bases between them. Germline lookup yields CDR1 SGHTA and CDR2 FQGTGA. This chain's CDR3 is CASSATESYNEQFF. The CDR3 coding sequence is TGTGCCAGCAGCGCGACCGAATCCTACAATGAGCAGTTCTTC.

The chain joins TRBV7-9 to TRBJ1-4; TRBD1 matches at 7 bases. In germline, CDR1 is SEHNR, CDR2 FQNEAQ (reference sequence). This CDR3 spans 14 amino acids. J gave up 9 bases and V 5 bases, and 9 bases lay outside the gene matches. The CDR3 DNA follows: TGTGCCAGCAGCGGAGGGGGCGACGGAAAAAAACTGTTTTTT. Protein: CASSGGGDGKKLFF.

The table lists this clonotype with a few counts. The chain links TRBV20-1 to TRBJ2-3, with a tentative D call TRBD1 (6 bases). This CDR3 has 16 residues. The germline V gene has CDR1 DFQATT and CDR2 SNEGSKA (reference sequence). V was trimmed by 0 bases and J by 2 bases, leaving 15 bases between them. CDR3 bases: TGCAGTGCTAGAGATCTGGCAAGGACAGCCACAGATACGCAGTATTTT. As protein: CSARDLARTATDTQYF.

In this sample, this clonotype turned up a few times. CDR3 amino acids: CASSGDSLSYGYTF. The CDR3 region has the DNA TGTGCCAGCAGTGGGGACAGCCTTAGCTATGGCTACACCTTC. The chain couples TRBV2 to TRBJ1-2; 7 bases agree with TRBD1. CDR1 SNHLY and CDR2 FYNNEI come from the germline V gene. J gave up 4 bases and V 4 bases, and 6 bases lay outside the gene matches. This CDR3 is 14 amino acids long.

This clonotype appeared a few times. The J gene is TRBJ2-3, the V gene TRBV7-2; D possibly uses TRBD1 or TRBD2 (5 bases each). V was trimmed by 3 bases and J by 2 bases, leaving 12 bases between them. Germline loops: CDR1 SGHTA, CDR2 FQGNSA. The CDR3 totals 15 residues. The CDR3 protein is CASSFHWGPTDTQYF. The CDR3 coding sequence is TGTGCCAGCAGCTTCCACTGGGGACCCACAGATACGCAGTATTTT.

This sequence joins TRBV7-8 and TRBJ2-3; 10 bases are shared with TRBD1. Germline CDR1 reads SGHVS; CDR2 reads FQNEAQ. The CDR3 loop spans 18 amino acids. V was pared by 0 bases and J by 0 bases, with 6 bases of the junction left unmatched. This CDR3 reads CASSLAPTGGASTDTQYF. CDR3 sequence (DNA): TGTGCCAGCAGCTTAGCGCCGACAGGGGGCGCGAGCACAGATACGCAGTATTTT.

This clonotype was seen ten or more times. This rearrangement joins TRBV2 to TRBJ1-5; TRBD1 aligns across 9 bases. CDR3 length: 18 residues. CDR1 is SNHLY, CDR2 FYNNEI, per germline. J lost 3 bases, V lost 2 bases, and 11 bases had no gene match. CDR3 sequence (DNA): TGTGCCAGCAGTGAAAAGTCGCGGGGGACAGGGATCAATCAGCCCCAGCATTTT. The encoded protein is CASSEKSRGTGINQPQHF.

The V gene is TRBV5-6, the J gene TRBJ2-1, with 11 positions matching TRBD1. After removal of 2 bases from V and 7 bases from J, the junction contained 8 bases not matched to a gene. Germline V gene data show CDR1 as SGHDT and CDR2 as YYEEEE. CDR3 length equals 16 residues. The CDR3 reads CASSFSGQGVRNEQFF. CDR3 bases: TGTGCCAGCAGCTTTTCGGGACAGGGGGTTCGGAATGAGCAGTTCTTC.

This clonotype was recorded a few times. J is TRBJ1-1 and V is TRBV5-1, with 7 nucleotides matching TRBD1. Germline V CDR1 and CDR2: SGHRS, YFSETQ. The CDR3 is 13 residues long. J was trimmed by 1 base and V by 7 bases; bases with no gene match: 4. This chain's CDR3 is CASRQGKNTEAFF. The CDR3 DNA reads as TGCGCCAGCCGACAGGGAAAGAACACTGAAGCTTTCTTT.

This clonotype was counted ten times or more. The rearrangement links TRBV7-9 to TRBJ1-1; no clear D gene. CDR3 size: 12 residues. The V gene's germline CDR1 is SEHNR and CDR2 FQNEAQ (reference sequence). Deletions cut 5 bases from V and 1 base from J, with 5 bases between. CDR3 region: CASSVANTEAFF. CDR3 DNA sequence: TGTGCCAGCAGCGTGGCGAACACTGAAGCTTTCTTT.

This clonotype was recorded many times. This CDR3 reads CASSLRSDQETQYF. CDR3 coding DNA: TGTGCCAGCAGCTTGAGGTCAGACCAAGAGACCCAGTACTTC. The chain combines TRBV5-5 with TRBJ2-5; D not certain. Between the trimmed V and J ends, which lost 1 base and 0 bases, there was a span of 7 bases. Germline V gene lookup returns CDR1 SGHKS and CDR2 YYEKEE (reference sequence). The CDR3 covers 14 residues. Using reference TRBV5-5 and TRBJ2-5 for the parts outside the CDR3, the full variable domain is DAGVTQSPTHLIKTRGQQVTLRCSPISGHKSVSWYQQVLGQGPQFIFQYYEKEERGRGNFPDRFSARQFPNYSSELNVNALLLGDSALYLCASSLRSDQETQYFGPGTRLLVL.

The chain carries TRBV7-9 and TRBJ2-5; no clear D gene. Germline values: CDR1 SEHNR, CDR2 FQNEAQ (reference sequence). The CDR3 runs 12 residues. The germline V and J ends were trimmed by 6 bases and 6 bases, with 11 bases remaining between them. Here the CDR3 reads CASSSVRQTQYF. In nucleotides, the CDR3 is TGTGCCAGCAGTTCGGTTAGGCAGACCCAGTACTTC.

As concerns this clonotype: A read error is possible here, since a much larger clone lies one base away. This chain connects TRBV5-1 to TRBJ1-4, with D perhaps matching TRBD1 (5 bases). Germline values: CDR1 SGHRS, CDR2 YFSETQ. The CDR3 extends over 15 amino acids. For the CDR3, the DNA is TGCGCCAGCAGCTTGGGACAGACAACTACTGAAAAACTGTTTTTT. Its protein is CASSLGQTTTEKLFF.

This chain links TRBV19 with TRBJ1-4; D may be TRBD1 (5 bases). Trimming cost V 10 bases and J 2 bases, with 14 bases left between them. The CDR3 totals 14 residues. The germline V gene encodes CDR1 LNHDA and CDR2 SQIVND (reference sequence). CDR3 loop: CAISPGPTNEKLFF. The DNA of the CDR3 is TGTGCCATCAGCCCAGGGCCTACTAATGAAAAACTGTTTTTT.

The rearrangement links TRBV19 to TRBJ1-2, with 7 bases matching TRBD1. The CDR3 has 12 amino acids. Trimming removed 6 bases from V and 8 bases from J; junction bases left unmatched: 6. Germline V lookup: CDR1 LNHDA, CDR2 SQIVND (reference sequence). CDR3 in DNA: TGTGCCAGTAGGGAGACAGGGTACGGCTACACCTTC. Amino acid sequence: CASRETGYGYTF.

This clonotype was seen ten or more times. The CDR3 DNA sequence: TGTGCCAGCGCGGCAGGCGGAAATTCACCCCTCCACTTT. Translated: CASAAGGNSPLHF. The chain combines TRBV3-1 with TRBJ1-6; D is unclear. Germline values: CDR1 LGHDT, CDR2 YNNKEL (reference sequence). The CDR3 covers 13 residues. The V gene lost 8 bases and the J gene lost 7 bases, with 12 bases spanning the gap.

This clonotype was picked up many times. The J gene is TRBJ2-5, the V gene TRBV20-1; a weak D match, TRBD2 (7 bases). CDR1 DFQATT and CDR2 SNEGSKA come from the germline V gene (reference sequence). V was cut by 6 bases and J by 5 bases, with 16 bases left in between. The length of the CDR3 is 13 residues. The CDR3: CSAPEGGRETQYF. The CDR3 nucleotides read TGCAGTGCCCCTGAGGGGGGGAGGGAGACCCAGTACTTC.

This clonotype was recorded at least ten times. This sequence joins TRBV7-2 and TRBJ2-5, with 11 bases identical to TRBD2. The CDR3 spans 14 residues. From germline, CDR1 is SGHTA and CDR2 FQGNSA. The V segment lost 4 bases and the J segment 7 bases; nucleotides outside the gene matches: 5. The CDR3 reads CASSSGTSGRTQYF. CDR3 coding DNA: TGTGCCAGCAGCTCCGGGACTAGCGGTAGGACCCAGTACTTC.

This sequence joins TRBV2 and TRBJ1-5, with 10 positions matching TRBD1. The CDR3 contains 18 residues. CDR1 and CDR2 from the germline V gene are SNHLY and FYNNEI. J lost 1 base, V lost 11 bases, and 17 bases had no gene match. CDR3 DNA: TGTGCCTTCAGTTTACGGGACAGGGGAGAGCGGAGCAATCAGCCCCAGCATTTT. It specifies CAFSLRDRGERSNQPQHF.

In its sample, this clonotype was seen a few times. The V gene is TRBV20-1, the J gene TRBJ1-2; D perhaps matches TRBD1 (5 bases). V was shortened by 0 bases and J by 7 bases, with 15 bases between the two germline ends. This CDR3 is 14 amino acids long. Germline V gives CDR1 DFQATT, CDR2 SNEGSKA (reference sequence). The CDR3 nucleotides read TGCAGTGCTAGAGATCCCGGGACTGCTCGTGGCTACACCTTC. This codes for CSARDPGTARGYTF.

This clonotype was counted a few times. The chain recombines TRBV20-1 with TRBJ1-6; D is unclear. Trimming took off 3 bases at V and 6 bases at J, with 12 bases between the two ends. CDR3 length equals 14 residues. The germline CDR1 and CDR2 sequences are DFQATT and SNEGSKA (reference sequence). The CDR3 spells CSASRVRVNSPLHF. The CDR3 DNA reads TGCAGTGCTAGTCGTGTAAGGGTTAATTCACCCCTCCACTTT.

This clonotype was recorded a few times. This chain connects TRBV2 to TRBJ1-1, with 7 bases identical to TRBD1. The CDR3 loop spans 14 amino acids. J lost 1 base, V lost 4 bases, and 3 bases had no gene match. CDR1 is SNHLY and CDR2 is FYNNEI in the germline V gene. CDR3 protein: CASSGGTANTEAFF. CDR3 DNA sequence: TGTGCCAGCAGTGGGGGGACAGCGAACACTGAAGCTTTCTTT.

This clonotype was recorded a few times. The genes are TRBV18 and TRBJ2-5, with TRBD2 as a possible D gene (6 bases). The CDR3 is 14 residues long. The germline V and J ends were trimmed by 1 base and 5 bases, with 11 bases remaining between them. The germline gives CDR1 KGHSH, CDR2 LQKENI. CDR3: CASSPQAGKETQYF. The DNA of the CDR3 is TGTGCCAGCTCACCACAGGCGGGGAAGGAGACCCAGTACTTC.

At least ten counts were recorded for this clonotype. CDR3 protein: CASSQTAGRGNQPQHF. In DNA, the CDR3 is TGTGCCAGCAGCCAAACGGCGGGGCGCGGCAATCAGCCCCAGCATTTT. The chain uses TRBV2 and TRBJ1-5, with D maybe TRBD1 (5 bases). The V and J ends lost 6 bases and 2 bases respectively, with 17 bases between them. This CDR3 has 16 amino acids. Per germline, CDR1 SNHLY and CDR2 FYNNEI.

This clonotype was observed a handful of times. V and J are TRBV10-3 and TRBJ1-6; D uncertain. This CDR3 has 15 amino acids. Germline lookup yields CDR1 ENHRY and CDR2 SYGVKD. Trimming shortened V by 3 bases and J by 11 bases, and 17 bases separated the two germline ends. DNA for the CDR3: TGTGCCATCAGTGAAAGTAGTAGGGAGACCCCACCCCTCCACTTT. Translating gives CAISESSRETPPLHF.

For this clonotype: Germline is not matched at one junction end, which may reflect a read error. This chain joins TRBV7-7 and TRBJ2-5; 8 bases match TRBD1. Germline-derived CDR1 and CDR2 are SSHAT and FNYEAQ (reference sequence). CDR3 length: 15 amino acids. This CDR3 is CASSRDRRGQETQYF. The CDR3 DNA reads TGTGCTAGCAGCCGGGACAGGAGGGGACAAGAGACCCAGTACTTC.

J is TRBJ1-5 and V is TRBV7-8; 9 bases are a match to TRBD1. Unmatched junction bases numbered 9, after V lost 4 bases and J lost 2 bases. The CDR3 runs to 17 residues. Germline V lookup: CDR1 SGHVS, CDR2 FQNEAQ. CDR3 amino acids: CASSSRQGGRGNQPQHF. In nucleotides, the CDR3 is TGTGCCAGCAGCTCCCGACAGGGGGGTAGGGGCAATCAGCCCCAGCATTTT.

This clonotype has a handful of counts. The chain joins TRBV10-1 to TRBJ2-1; TRBD1 matches 10 bases. This CDR3 comprises 15 residues. After removal of 2 bases from V and 7 bases from J, the junction contained 5 bases not matched to a gene. Per the germline V gene, CDR1 is WNHNN and CDR2 is SYGVQD (reference sequence). The chain's CDR3 is CASSEGQGGRNEQFF. CDR3 nucleotide sequence: TGCGCCAGCAGTGAGGGACAGGGGGGTCGTAATGAGCAGTTCTTC.

V is TRBV5-5 and J is TRBJ2-3, with D unresolved. CDR1 and CDR2 from the germline V gene are SGHKS and YYEKEE (reference sequence). The CDR3 runs 13 residues. V was cut by 8 bases and J by 2 bases, with 12 bases left in between. The CDR3 loop is CARSLGNTDTQYF. CDR3 nucleotides: TGTGCCAGGAGCCTGGGGAACACAGATACGCAGTATTTT. The full variable domain, in which reference TRBV5-5 and TRBJ2-3 provide the parts outside the CDR3, is DAGVTQSPTHLIKTRGQQVTLRCSPISGHKSVSWYQQVLGQGPQFIFQYYEKEERGRGNFPDRFSARQFPNYSSELNVNALLLGDSALYLCARSLGNTDTQYFGPGTRLTVL.

Only a few counts were recorded for this clonotype. The V and J genes are TRBV28 and TRBJ2-3; D not certain. This CDR3 spans 14 amino acids. The germline gives CDR1 MDHEN, CDR2 SYDVKM. Trimming took 2 bases from V and 2 from J, leaving 8 bases between them. CDR3 sequence: CASSLGQDTDTQYF. Written as DNA, the CDR3 is TGTGCCAGCAGTTTAGGTCAGGACACAGATACGCAGTATTTT.

The rearrangement links TRBV13 to TRBJ1-1; TRBD1 might be the D (5 bases). CDR1 is PRHDT, CDR2 FYEKMQ, per germline (reference sequence). The CDR3 has 14 residues. V was clipped by 2 bases and J by 6 bases, with 13 bases between them. CDR3 in DNA: TGTGCCAGCAGCTTAATGTTTGGGGGTGCTGAAGCTTTCTTT. Protein product: CASSLMFGGAEAFF. Using reference TRBV13 and TRBJ1-1 for the parts outside the CDR3, the full variable domain is AAGVIQSPRHLIKEKRETATLKCYPIPRHDTVYWYQQGPGQDPQFLISFYEKMQSDKGSIPDRFSAQQFSDYHSELNMSSLELGDSALYFCASSLMFGGAEAFFGQGTRLTVV.

This clonotype was seen a handful of times. This sequence joins TRBV7-2 and TRBJ2-5, with 11 bases lining up with TRBD2. This CDR3 has 15 residues. V shed 5 bases and J 2 bases; nucleotides not matched to a gene: 4. Per the germline V gene, CDR1 is SGHTA and CDR2 is FQGNSA. The CDR3, as DNA: TGTGCCAGCAGCGGCAGACTAGCGGGACAAGAGACCCAGTACTTC. Its protein product is CASSGRLAGQETQYF.